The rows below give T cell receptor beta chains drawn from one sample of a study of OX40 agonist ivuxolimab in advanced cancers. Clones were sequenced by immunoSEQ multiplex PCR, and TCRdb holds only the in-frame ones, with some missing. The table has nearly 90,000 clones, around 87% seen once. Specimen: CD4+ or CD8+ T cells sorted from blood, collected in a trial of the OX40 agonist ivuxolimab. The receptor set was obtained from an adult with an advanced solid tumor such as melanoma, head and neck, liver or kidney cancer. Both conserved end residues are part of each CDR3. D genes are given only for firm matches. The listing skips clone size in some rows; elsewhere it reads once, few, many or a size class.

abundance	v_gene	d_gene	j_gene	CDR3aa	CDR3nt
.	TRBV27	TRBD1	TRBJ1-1	CASSFATGGRAEAFF	TGTGCCAGCAGTTTTGCGACAGGGGGCAGGGCTGAAGCTTTCTTT
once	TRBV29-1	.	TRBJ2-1	CSVEVTRTVNEQFF	TGCAGCGTTGAAGTGACGAGGACAGTCAATGAGCAGTTCTTC
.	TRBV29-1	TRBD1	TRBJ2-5	CSVDEGGGETQYF	TGCAGCGTAGACGAAGGGGGCGGAGAGACCCAGTACTTC
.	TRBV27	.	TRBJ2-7	CASSHTHAAGEQYF	TGTGCCAGCAGTCATACCCACGCGGCGGGAGAGCAGTACTTC
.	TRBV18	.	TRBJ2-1	CASSPSVESLVSNEQFF	TGTGCCAGCTCACCATCGGTCGAGTCTCTAGTATCGAATGAGCAGTTCTTC
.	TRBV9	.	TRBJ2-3	CASSVRGGPSTDTQYF	TGTGCCAGCAGCGTAAGGGGGGGCCCAAGCACAGATACGCAGTATTTT
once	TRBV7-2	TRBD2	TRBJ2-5	CASSLAGTSVQETQYF	TGTGCCAGCAGTCTGGCGGGGACTAGCGTACAAGAGACCCAGTACTTC
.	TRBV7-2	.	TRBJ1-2	CASSADSSSNYGYTF	TGTGCCAGCAGCGCGGACAGTTCGTCTAACTATGGCTACACCTTC
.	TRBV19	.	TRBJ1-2	CASSSGQSLYGYTF	TGTGCCAGTAGTTCAGGACAGAGTCTATATGGCTACACCTTC
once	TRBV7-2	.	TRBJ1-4	CASSWLQDSTNEKLFF	TGTGCCAGCAGCTGGTTGCAGGATTCAACTAATGAAAAACTGTTTTTT
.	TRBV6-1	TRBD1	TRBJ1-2	CASSGGGGGDGYTF	TGTGCCAGCAGTGGGGGAGGAGGGGGCGACGGCTACACCTTC
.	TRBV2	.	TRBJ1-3	CASSALGGNTIYF	TGTGCCAGCTCGGCCCTAGGTGGAAACACCATATATTTT
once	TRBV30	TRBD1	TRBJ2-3	CAWSSSGTGSDTQYF	TGTGCCTGGAGTTCCTCCGGGACAGGGTCAGATACGCAGTATTTT
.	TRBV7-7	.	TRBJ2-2	CASGRQAGELFF	TGTGCCAGCGGCAGACAGGCCGGGGAGCTGTTTTTT
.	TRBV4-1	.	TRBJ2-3	CASSQVNLVSTDTQYF	TGCGCCAGCAGCCAAGTAAATCTTGTGAGCACAGATACGCAGTATTTT
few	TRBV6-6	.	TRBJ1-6	CASSYSGGGNSPLHF	TGTGCCAGCAGTTACTCGGGAGGGGGTAATTCACCCCTCCACTTT
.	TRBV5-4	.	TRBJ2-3	CASRGTSTDTQYF	TGTGCCAGCCGGGGGACTAGCACAGATACGCAGTATTTT
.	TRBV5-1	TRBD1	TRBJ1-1	CASSLTGTGNTEAFF	TGCGCCAGCAGCCTTACCGGGACAGGAAACACTGAAGCTTTCTTT
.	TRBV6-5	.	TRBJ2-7	CASTSPGGPDSEQYF	TGTGCCAGCACCTCCCCCGGAGGGCCTGACAGCGAGCAGTACTTC
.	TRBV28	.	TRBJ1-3	CASFPGGTAVSGNTIYF	TGTGCCAGCTTTCCGGGTGGGACGGCTGTTTCTGGAAACACCATATATTTT
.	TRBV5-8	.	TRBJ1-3	CASSPGLISGNTIYF	TGTGCCAGCAGCCCGGGACTCATCTCTGGAAACACCATATATTTT
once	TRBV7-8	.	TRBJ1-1	CASSLGGPVTEAFF	TGTGCCAGCAGCTTAGGCGGCCCTGTCACTGAAGCTTTCTTT
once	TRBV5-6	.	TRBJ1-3	CASSAGFSGNTIYF	TGTGCCAGCAGCGCAGGATTCTCTGGAAACACCATATATTTT
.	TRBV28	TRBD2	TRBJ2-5	CASSLYGLAVQETQYF	TGTGCCAGCAGTTTATATGGACTAGCGGTCCAAGAGACCCAGTACTTC
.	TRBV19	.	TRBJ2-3	CASSPLSSGGDTQYF	TGTGCCAGTAGTCCCCTGAGCAGCGGTGGAGATACGCAGTATTTT
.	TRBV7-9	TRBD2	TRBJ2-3	CASSRTSGSGADTQYF	TGTGCCAGCAGCCGCACTAGCGGGAGTGGGGCAGATACGCAGTATTTT
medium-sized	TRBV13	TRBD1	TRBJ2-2	CASSPDRIRGELFF	TGTGCCAGCAGCCCGGACAGGATCAGGGGGGAGCTGTTTTTT
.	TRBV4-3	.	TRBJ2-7	CASSPWGGYYEQYF	TGCGCCAGCAGCCCCTGGGGCGGATACTACGAGCAGTACTTC
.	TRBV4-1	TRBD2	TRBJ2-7	CASSQDRTSGRSYEQYF	TGCGCCAGCAGCCAAGATCGTACTAGCGGGAGGTCCTACGAGCAGTACTTC
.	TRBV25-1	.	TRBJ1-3	CASRLAGDAGNTIYF	TGTGCCAGCAGATTGGCTGGGGATGCTGGAAACACCATATATTTT